This TCR beta chain was sequenced for a study of blood T cell repertoires in COVID-19. The CDR3 sequence is 15 residues long. Germline CDR1 MNHEY, CDR2 SMNVEV (reference sequence). J lost 9 bases, V lost 6 bases, and 11 bases had no gene match. Original methodology: Reference gene primer amplification gave estimated nucleated cell counts. TCRdb's copy holds only in-frame clones and misses some; the assay was immunoSEQ multiplex PCR. The DNA was the basis for D and trimming; V, J and clone size are from that table. This sample has 150,000 to 200,000 clones; more than 80% occur once, and the top ten carry 11%.

Sequencing was carried out using peripheral blood. The TCR sequence derives from a human donor in a cohort sampled during active COVID-19. The rearrangement joins TRBV27 to TRBJ2-1, with 10 bases identical to TRBD1. The CDR3 reads CASRGGTGVLSEQFF. DNA of the CDR3: TGTGCCAGCAGGGGCGGGACAGGGGTTCTGAGTGAGCAGTTCTTC.